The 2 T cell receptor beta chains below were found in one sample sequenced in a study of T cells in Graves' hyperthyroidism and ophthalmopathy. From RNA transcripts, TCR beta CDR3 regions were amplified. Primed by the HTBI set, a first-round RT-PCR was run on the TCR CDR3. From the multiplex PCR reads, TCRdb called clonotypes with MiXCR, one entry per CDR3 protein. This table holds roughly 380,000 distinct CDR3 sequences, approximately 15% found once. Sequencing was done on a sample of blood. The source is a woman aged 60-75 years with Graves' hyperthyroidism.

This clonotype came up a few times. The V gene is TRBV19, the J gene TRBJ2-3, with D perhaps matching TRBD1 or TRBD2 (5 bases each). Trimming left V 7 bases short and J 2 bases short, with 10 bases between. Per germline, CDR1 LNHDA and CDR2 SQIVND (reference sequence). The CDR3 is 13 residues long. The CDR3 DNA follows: TGTGCCAGTAAGGGACCTACCACAGATACGCAGTATTTT. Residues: CASKGPTTDTQYF. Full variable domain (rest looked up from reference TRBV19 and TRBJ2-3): DGGITQSPKYLFRKEGQNVTLSCEQNLNHDAMYWYRQDPGQGLRLIYYSQIVNDFQKGDIAEGYSVSREKKESFPLTVTSAQKNPTAFYLCASKGPTTDTQYFGPGTRLTVL.

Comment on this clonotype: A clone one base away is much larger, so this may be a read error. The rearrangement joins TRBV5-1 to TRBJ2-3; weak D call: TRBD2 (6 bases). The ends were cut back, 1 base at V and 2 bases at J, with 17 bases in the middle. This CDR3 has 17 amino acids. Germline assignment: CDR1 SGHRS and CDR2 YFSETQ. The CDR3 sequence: CASSLMASVSPTDTQYF. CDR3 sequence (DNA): TGCGCCAGCAGCTTGATGGCTAGCGTGAGCCCCACAGATACGCAGTATTTT.